This T cell receptor (beta chain) was sequenced for a study of T-cell reconstitution after alpha-beta-depleted transplantation in children. CDR3 size: 15 residues. J was trimmed by 7 bases and V by 6 bases; bases with no gene match: 8. This clonotype was counted only a few times. Preparing the TCRbeta library involved the use of unique molecular identifiers. TCRdb fed the PCR reads into MiXCR, producing one record per CDR3 protein. In the table there are 450,000 to 600,000 distinct CDR3 sequences, 10% to 15% of which are singletons. This specimen consisted of PBMCs, mostly from graft donor cells, obtained 360 days after TCRalphabeta/CD19-depleted stem cell transplant. This sequence was found in a male patient between 5 and 17 years old who had a stem cell transplant for acute myeloid leukemia, so the T cells may come from the graft donor. V and J are TRBV12-3 or TRBV12-4 and TRBJ2-1, with TRBD2 matching over 11 bases. CDR3 sequence (DNA): TGTGCCAGCAGCCCGCTAGCGGGAGGTCAAAATGAGCAGTTCTTC. Its translation is CASSPLAGGQNEQFF.